The rows below give T cell receptor beta chains drawn from one sample of a study of technical replicates of blood from a handful of donors. Sequencing was performed with immunoSEQ multiplex PCR; in TCRdb, only in-frame clones are kept and a portion is missing. The data show about 80,000 clones, less than 98% seen once. Sequenced material: T cells isolated from PBMCs. The receptors were gathered from a human donor in good health. CDR3s include the opening cysteine and the closing phenylalanine or tryptophan. The D gene is left open where the match is weak. Rows may omit the clone size; those that give it use once, few, many or a size class.

clone size | J gene | V gene | D gene | CDR3 protein | CDR3 DNA
. | TRBJ1-2 | TRBV2 | . | CASSRGTNYGYTF | TGTGCCAGCAGCAGGGGCACTAACTATGGCTACACCTTC
. | TRBJ2-3 | TRBV29-1 | . | CSVRHPTDTQYF | TGCAGCGTTCGACACCCCACAGATACGCAGTATTTT
. | TRBJ2-1 | TRBV7-6 | . | CASSLGPRGKKFF | TGTGCCAGCAGCTTAGGGCCCAGGGGAAAAAAGTTCTTC
. | TRBJ1-1 | TRBV5-1 | TRBD1 | CASSLDRGQTEAFF | TGCGCCAGCAGCTTGGATAGGGGGCAGACTGAAGCTTTCTTT
. | TRBJ1-5 | TRBV6-1 | TRBD1 | CASSEGAGGSGNQPQHF | TGTGCCAGCAGTGAAGGGGCAGGGGGTTCGGGCAATCAGCCCCAGCATTTT
. | TRBJ2-2 | TRBV7-6 | TRBD1 | CASSPGTGNTGELFF | TGTGCCAGCAGCCCAGGGACAGGGAACACCGGGGAGCTGTTTTTT
. | TRBJ2-5 | TRBV6-5 | TRBD2 | CASRQPGLTQGVQYF | TGTGCCAGCAGACAACCGGGACTAACACAAGGGGTCCAGTACTTC
. | TRBJ1-5 | TRBV6-6 | . | CASSYGRAQPQHF | TGTGCCAGCAGTTACGGGAGGGCTCAGCCCCAGCATTTT
. | TRBJ1-1 | TRBV7-9 | . | CASIYLNTEAFF | TGTGCCAGCATTTATCTAAACACTGAAGCTTTCTTT
. | TRBJ2-7 | TRBV4-1 | TRBD1 | CASSQDAGQEPSYEQYF | TGCGCCAGCAGCCAAGATGCAGGACAGGAACCCAGCTACGAGCAGTACTTC
. | TRBJ2-3 | TRBV4-1 | TRBD2 | CASSPREIGHGQYF | TGCGCCAGCAGTCCGCGGGAGATCGGGCACGGGCAGTATTTT
. | TRBJ1-6 | TRBV5-1 | TRBD1 | CASRGKGTGDSPLHF | TGCGCCAGCAGAGGTAAGGGGACAGGTGATTCACCCCTCCACTTT
. | TRBJ2-3 | TRBV10-3 | . | CAISELSPTDTQYF | TGTGCCATCAGTGAGTTAAGCCCCACAGATACGCAGTATTTT
. | TRBJ2-2 | TRBV2 | . | CASSDRGASGELFF | TGTGCCAGCAGTGATCGGGGGGCGAGCGGGGAGCTGTTTTTT
. | TRBJ2-3 | TRBV19 | TRBD1 | CASSITGTGFNTQYF | TGTGCCAGTAGTATAACGGGGACAGGGTTCAATACGCAGTATTTT
. | TRBJ1-1 | TRBV7-8 | . | CASSPSGFNTNTEAFF | TGTGCCAGCAGCCCGTCCGGGTTCAATACTAACACTGAAGCTTTCTTT
. | TRBJ2-5 | TRBV11-3 | TRBD2 | CASRWGGVETQYF | TGTGCCAGCAGATGGGGAGGGGTAGAGACCCAGTACTTC
. | TRBJ2-7 | TRBV11-3 | TRBD2 | CASSLGTSGAYEQYF | TGTGCCAGCAGCTTAGGGACTAGCGGTGCCTACGAGCAGTACTTC
. | TRBJ2-7 | TRBV29-1 | . | CSVAENAGVEQYF | TGCAGCGTGGCCGAGAATGCAGGGGTAGAGCAGTACTTC
. | TRBJ2-7 | TRBV2 | TRBD1 | CASSRQGFDEQYF | TGTGCCAGCAGTCGACAGGGGTTCGACGAGCAGTACTTC
. | TRBJ2-2 | TRBV30 | . | CAWIALQGHGELFF | TGTGCCTGGATAGCCCTCCAGGGCCACGGGGAGCTGTTTTTT
. | TRBJ2-3 | TRBV7-7 | . | CASSFTGKDTQYF | TGTGCCAGCAGCTTTACAGGGAAAGATACGCAGTATTTT
. | TRBJ1-4 | TRBV4-1 | . | CASRSPVPGANEKLFF | TGCGCCAGCAGGAGTCCTGTGCCGGGGGCTAATGAAAAACTGTTTTTT
. | TRBJ2-1 | TRBV25-1 | TRBD2 | CASSESRTSGRNEQFF | TGTGCCAGCAGTGAATCCAGGACTAGCGGGAGAAATGAGCAGTTCTTC
. | TRBJ2-1 | TRBV19 | . | CATSGTEQFF | TGTGCCACGTCGGGTACAGAGCAGTTCTTC
. | TRBJ1-6 | TRBV5-4 | . | CASSLALDSLGNSPLHF | TGTGCCAGCAGCTTGGCGCTCGACAGCTTAGGGAATTCACCCCTCCACTTT
. | TRBJ1-5 | TRBV28 | TRBD1 | CASSLGQGGQPQHF | TGTGCCAGCAGTTTGGGGCAGGGGGGCCAGCCCCAGCATTTT
. | TRBJ1-2 | TRBV7-9 | . | CASSLVPEEGYTF | TGTGCCAGCAGCTTAGTTCCCGAGGAGGGCTACACCTTC
. | TRBJ2-7 | TRBV18 | . | CASSPRQGTYEQYF | TGTGCCAGCTCACCACGGCAGGGCACCTACGAGCAGTACTTC
. | TRBJ1-1 | TRBV7-2 | TRBD1 | CASSSWTGSTEAFF | TGTGCCAGCAGCTCTTGGACAGGGAGCACTGAAGCTTTCTTT
. | TRBJ1-1 | TRBV10-3 | . | CAIRKQGNTEAFF | TGTGCCATCAGGAAACAGGGGAACACTGAAGCTTTCTTT
once | TRBJ1-1 | TRBV11-3 | . | CASSLDRGGPTFF | TGTGCCAGCAGCTTAGATCGGGGGGGGCCGACTTTCTTT
. | TRBJ2-7 | TRBV15 | TRBD1 | CATSPRQGGEQYF | TGTGCCACCAGCCCCCGACAGGGCGGCGAGCAGTACTTC
. | TRBJ2-7 | TRBV5-1 | . | CASSLGQAGYEQYF | TGCGCCAGCAGCTTGGGACAGGCCGGCTACGAGCAGTACTTC
once | TRBJ2-7 | TRBV6-1 | TRBD2 | CASSKMREQYEQYF | TGTGCCAGCAGTAAGATGCGGGAGCAGTACGAGCAGTACTTC
. | TRBJ1-1 | TRBV19 | . | CASSTLSQGDIGAFF | TGTGCCAGTAGTACCCTTAGCCAGGGTGACATTGGAGCTTTCTTT
. | TRBJ1-4 | TRBV27 | . | CASSFGVATNEKLFF | TGTGCCAGCAGTTTCGGAGTCGCAACTAATGAAAAACTGTTTTTT
. | TRBJ1-3 | TRBV28 | . | CASSITRGSSGNTIYF | TGTGCCAGCAGTATCACCAGGGGAAGCTCTGGAAACACCATATATTTT
. | TRBJ1-5 | TRBV30 | TRBD1 | CAWGYRGMNQPQHF | TGTGCCTGGGGGTACAGGGGGATGAATCAGCCCCAGCATTTT
. | TRBJ1-1 | TRBV28 | . | CASVREIEAFF | TGTGCCAGTGTGAGGGAGATCGAAGCTTTCTTT
. | TRBJ1-2 | TRBV5-6 | TRBD1 | CASSLGGKAGTEFRWSYTF | TGTGCCAGCAGCTTGGGGGGTAAGGCGGGGACAGAATTCCGCTGGAGCTACACCTTC
. | TRBJ2-7 | TRBV6-1 | . | CASSDHLSTGYEQYF | TGTGCCAGCAGTGACCACTTATCGACAGGCTACGAGCAGTACTTC
. | TRBJ1-1 | TRBV19 | . | CASSIGGSTEAFF | TGTGCCAGTAGTATAGGGGGCAGCACTGAAGCTTTCTTT
. | TRBJ2-5 | TRBV27 | . | CASSSNLQIQETQYF | TGTGCCAGCAGTTCAAACTTACAGATACAAGAGACCCAGTACTTC
. | TRBJ2-7 | TRBV21-1 | . | CASRFGPLENEQYF | TGTGCCAGCAGGTTCGGGCCACTAGAGAACGAGCAGTACTTC
. | TRBJ2-3 | TRBV9 | TRBD1 | CASSRQGASTDTQYF | TGTGCCAGCTCTAGACAGGGGGCATCCACAGATACGCAGTATTTT
. | TRBJ2-2 | TRBV28 | TRBD1 | CASWSGQANTGELFF | TGTGCCAGCTGGTCGGGACAGGCGAACACCGGGGAGCTGTTTTTT
once | TRBJ1-6 | TRBV19 | TRBD1 | CASTPPGTGYDSPLHF | TGTGCCAGTACCCCACCCGGGACAGGGTACGATTCACCCCTCCACTTT
. | TRBJ1-5 | TRBV29-1 | . | CSVNGGGNQPQHF | TGCAGCGTAAACGGGGGTGGCAATCAGCCCCAGCATTTT
. | TRBJ2-2 | TRBV10-2 | . | CASSDVPYAAENTGELFF | TGCGCCAGCAGCGACGTACCCTATGCGGCGGAGAACACCGGGGAGCTGTTTTTT
. | TRBJ1-2 | TRBV28 | TRBD1 | CASSLRWTGGAHYGYTF | TGTGCCAGCAGTTTACGGTGGACAGGGGGCGCTCACTATGGCTACACCTTC
. | TRBJ2-3 | TRBV2 | TRBD2 | CASLGTGWSGGAADTQYF | TGTGCCAGCCTGGGGACGGGTTGGAGCGGGGGGGCCGCAGATACGCAGTATTTT
. | TRBJ1-6 | TRBV30 | TRBD1 | CAWRGPDRAYNSPLHF | TGTGCCTGGAGGGGACCGGACAGGGCTTATAATTCACCCCTCCACTTT
. | TRBJ1-1 | TRBV11-2 | TRBD1 | CASSWTGANTEAFF | TGTGCCAGCAGCTGGACAGGGGCGAACACTGAAGCTTTCTTT
. | TRBJ1-1 | TRBV5-6 | . | CASSPVGGNTEAFF | TGTGCCAGCAGCCCCGTGGGAGGAAACACTGAAGCTTTCTTT
. | TRBJ2-2 | TRBV6-5 | . | CASRQANTGELFF | TGTGCCAGCCGACAGGCGAACACCGGGGAGCTGTTTTTT
. | TRBJ2-7 | TRBV27 | . | CASCKPQNPYEQYF | TGTGCCAGCTGTAAGCCCCAAAACCCCTACGAGCAGTACTTC
once | TRBJ1-5 | TRBV11-2 | . | CASSFSPAVNQPQHF | TGTGCCAGCAGCTTCTCTCCCGCGGTTAATCAGCCCCAGCATTTT
. | TRBJ2-7 | TRBV6-6 | . | CASRQGLSSYEQYF | TGTGCCAGCAGACAGGGACTAAGCTCCTACGAGCAGTACTTC